These T cell receptor beta chains were read from a single sample in a study of beta chain features in type 1 diabetes. Data came from immunoSEQ multiplex PCR; TCRdb stores just in-frame clones and leaves some out. The sample yields around 690,000 clones, around 11% seen once. Material for sequencing was naive CD4+ T cells from blood. These receptors originate from a man aged 25 to 45 with type 1 diabetes. The CDR3 runs from the conserved cysteine through the conserved F or W. Part of the rows lack a size; the others show once, few, many or a class for expanded clones.

TRBV5-8,-,TRBJ2-5,CASSLADRLQETQYF
TRBV7-9,few,TRBJ1-1,CASSLVPGDTEAFF
TRBV18,-,TRBJ1-1,CASSPTVTNTEAFF
TRBV14,few,TRBJ1-2,CASSQTRGSNYGYTF
TRBV7-8,-,TRBJ2-3,CASRGGGTDTQYF
TRBV2,few,TRBJ2-1,CASSDASGGSEQFF
TRBV7-9,few,TRBJ1-2,CASTTHGGGSHGYTF
TRBV30,-,TRBJ1-2,CAWSVLREPVNYGYTF
TRBV5-1,-,TRBJ2-7,CASSLEQTYEQYF
TRBV15,few,TRBJ1-5,CATSREMAQFEPQHF
TRBV13,-,TRBJ1-2,CASSLGGRLPYGYTF
TRBV10-3,few,TRBJ1-3,CAISGRDENTIYF
TRBV6-6,-,TRBJ2-7,CASTGVERDYEQYF
TRBV7-6,-,TRBJ1-6,CASSEGISPLHF
TRBV28,-,TRBJ1-2,CASSILQGGASGGYTF
TRBV6-1,few,TRBJ2-7,CASSEVLYYEQYF
TRBV28,few,TRBJ1-5,CASSAGQGGQPQHF
TRBV15,-,TRBJ2-2,CATSRSGGNTGELFF
TRBV5-1,few,TRBJ2-1,CASSLAWDSVEVF
TRBV11-2,-,TRBJ1-2,CASSVDRARYYGYTF
TRBV4-2,few,TRBJ2-7,CASSQGEEGPYEQYF
TRBV7-9,-,TRBJ1-5,CASSPQGGGNQPQHF
TRBV2,few,TRBJ1-2,CASSPQTRYTF
TRBV13,few,TRBJ1-2,CASSSTGAGSGYTF
TRBV7-8,-,TRBJ2-1,CASSLGRSYNEQFF
TRBV7-6,-,TRBJ1-2,CASSLALGVGYTF
TRBV5-1,few,TRBJ1-2,CASSSGQGDYGYTF
TRBV29-1,many,TRBJ2-7,CSVDGRGAGEQYF
TRBV28,few,TRBJ2-1,CASSGAQGGTYNEQFF
TRBV29-1,-,TRBJ2-7,CSVLGLGSYEQYF
TRBV18,-,TRBJ1-2,CASSRSTDWIRGYTF
TRBV27,-,TRBJ2-1,CASSLRRGFYNEQFF